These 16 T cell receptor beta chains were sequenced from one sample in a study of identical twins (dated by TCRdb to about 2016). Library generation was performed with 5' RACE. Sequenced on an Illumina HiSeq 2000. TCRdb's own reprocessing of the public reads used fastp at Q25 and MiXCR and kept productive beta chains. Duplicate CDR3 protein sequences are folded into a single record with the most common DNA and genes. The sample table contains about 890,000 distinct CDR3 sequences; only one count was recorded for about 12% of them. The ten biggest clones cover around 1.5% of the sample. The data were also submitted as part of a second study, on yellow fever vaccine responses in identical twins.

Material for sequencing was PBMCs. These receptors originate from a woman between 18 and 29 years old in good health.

CDR3 residues: CASSDPQQIGVNIQYF. CDR3 coding DNA: TGTGCCAGCAGTGACCCCCAGCAGATAGGGGTAAACATTCAGTACTTC. J is TRBJ2-4 and V is TRBV2; D possibly corresponds to TRBD1 (5 bases). Trimming removed 3 bases from V and 6 bases from J, with 18 bases in between. CDR1 SNHLY and CDR2 FYNNEI come from the germline V gene. The CDR3 loop spans 16 amino acids.

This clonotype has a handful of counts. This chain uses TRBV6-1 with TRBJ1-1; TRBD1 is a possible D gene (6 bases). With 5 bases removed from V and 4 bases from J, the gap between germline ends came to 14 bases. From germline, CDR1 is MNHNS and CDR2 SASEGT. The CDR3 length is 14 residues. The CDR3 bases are TGTGCCAGCAGTCGGGACAATCTAGGCACTGAAGCTTTCTTT. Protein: CASSRDNLGTEAFF.

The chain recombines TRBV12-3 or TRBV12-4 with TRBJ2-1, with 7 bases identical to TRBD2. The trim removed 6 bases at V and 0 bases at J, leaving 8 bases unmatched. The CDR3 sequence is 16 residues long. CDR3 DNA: TGTGCCAGCAGGCTCCGGCGGGAGTACTCCTACAATGAGCAGTTCTTC. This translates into CASRLRREYSYNEQFF.

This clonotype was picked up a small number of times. CDR3 sequence reads: CASSSTSGTLSSQETQYF. The CDR3 region has the DNA TGTGCCAGCAGCTCGACTAGCGGGACCCTCTCAAGCCAAGAGACCCAGTACTTC. The chain couples TRBV11-2 to TRBJ2-5; TRBD2 matches 11 bases. V lost 4 bases and J lost 1; bases outside the gene matches: 11. The CDR3 length is 18 residues. Germline V gene sequence: CDR1 SGHAT, CDR2 FQNNGV.

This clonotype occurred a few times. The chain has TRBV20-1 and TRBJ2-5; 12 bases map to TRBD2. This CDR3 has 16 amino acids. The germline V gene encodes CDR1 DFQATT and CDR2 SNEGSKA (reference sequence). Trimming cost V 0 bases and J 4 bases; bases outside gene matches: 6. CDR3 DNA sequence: TGCAGTGCTAGAGATTTCCTAGCGGGAGGGCCAGAGACCCAGTACTTC. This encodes CSARDFLAGGPETQYF.

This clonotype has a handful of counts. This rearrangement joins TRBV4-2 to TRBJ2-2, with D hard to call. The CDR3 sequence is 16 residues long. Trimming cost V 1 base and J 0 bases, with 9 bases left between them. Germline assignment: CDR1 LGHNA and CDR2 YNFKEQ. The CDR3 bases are TGTGCCAGCAGCCAAGCTGTGACGGCGAACACCGGGGAGCTGTTTTTT. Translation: CASSQAVTANTGELFF.

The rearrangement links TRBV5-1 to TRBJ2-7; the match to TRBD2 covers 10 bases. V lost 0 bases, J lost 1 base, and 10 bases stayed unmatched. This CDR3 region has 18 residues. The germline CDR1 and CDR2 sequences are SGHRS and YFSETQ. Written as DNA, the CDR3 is TGCGCCAGCAGCTTGGAGTTACTAGCGGGATTAGGATCCTACGAGCAGTACTTC. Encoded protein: CASSLELLAGLGSYEQYF. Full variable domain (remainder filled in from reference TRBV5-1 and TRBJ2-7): KAGVTQTPRYLIKTRGQQVTLSCSPISGHRSVSWYQQTPGQGLQFLFEYFSETQRNKGNFPGRFSGRQFSNSRSEMNVSTLELGDSALYLCASSLELLAGLGSYEQYFGPGTRLTVT.

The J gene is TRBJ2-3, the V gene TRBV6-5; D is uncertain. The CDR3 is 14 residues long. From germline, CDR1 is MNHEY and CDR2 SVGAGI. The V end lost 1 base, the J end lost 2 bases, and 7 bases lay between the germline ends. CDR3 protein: CASSYYLDTDTQYF. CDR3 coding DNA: TGTGCCAGCAGTTACTACCTGGACACAGATACGCAGTATTTT.

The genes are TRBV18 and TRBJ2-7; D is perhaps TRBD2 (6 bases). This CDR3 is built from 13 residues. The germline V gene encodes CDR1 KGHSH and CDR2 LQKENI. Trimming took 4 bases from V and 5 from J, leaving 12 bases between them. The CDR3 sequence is CASSLQTSHEQYF. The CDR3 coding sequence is TGTGCCAGCTCACTCCAGACTAGTCACGAGCAGTACTTC.

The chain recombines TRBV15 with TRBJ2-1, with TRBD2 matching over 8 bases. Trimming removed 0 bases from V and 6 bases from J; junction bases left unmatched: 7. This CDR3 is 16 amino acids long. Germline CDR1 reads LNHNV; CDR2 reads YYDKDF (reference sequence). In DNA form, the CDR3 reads TGTGCCACCAGCAGAGATTTGGGGACTAGAGGCAATGAGCAGTTCTTC. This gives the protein CATSRDLGTRGNEQFF.

In DNA, the CDR3 is TGTGCCACCAGCAGAGATCAAGGCAGAGAGCAGCCCCAGCATTTT. Translated: CATSRDQGREQPQHF. The V and J genes are TRBV15 and TRBJ1-5; the D is unclear. Trimming pared 0 bases from V and 7 bases from J, leaving 13 bases between. The CDR3 is made up of 15 amino acids. CDR1 and CDR2 from the germline V gene are LNHNV and YYDKDF (reference sequence).

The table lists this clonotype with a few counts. Written as DNA, the CDR3 is TGTGCCAGCAGCGTATGGCCGAGCTCCTACAATGAGCAGTTCTTC. Translating gives CASSVWPSSYNEQFF. The V gene is TRBV9, the J gene TRBJ2-1; D not resolved. Germline CDR1 and CDR2: SGDLS and YYNGEE. Trimming stripped 1 base from V and 0 bases from J, with 8 bases between. The CDR3 loop spans 15 amino acids.

CDR3 nucleotide sequence: TGTGCCAGCAGCTTAACCCCAGCCGGGATACTAACCTACGAGCAGTACTTC. This codes for CASSLTPAGILTYEQYF. The chain carries TRBV7-2 and TRBJ2-7; TRBD2 is a possible D gene (5 bases). The V end lost 2 bases, the J end lost 2 bases, and 19 bases lay between the germline ends. The CDR3 totals 17 residues. Per germline, CDR1 SGHTA and CDR2 FQGNSA. Together with reference TRBV7-2 and TRBJ2-7, the CDR3 gives the full variable domain: GAGVSQSPSNKVTEKGKDVELRCDPISGHTALYWYRQSLGQGLEFLIYFQGNSAPDKSGLPSDRFSAERTGGSVSTLTIQRTQQEDSAVYLCASSLTPAGILTYEQYFGPGTRLTVT.

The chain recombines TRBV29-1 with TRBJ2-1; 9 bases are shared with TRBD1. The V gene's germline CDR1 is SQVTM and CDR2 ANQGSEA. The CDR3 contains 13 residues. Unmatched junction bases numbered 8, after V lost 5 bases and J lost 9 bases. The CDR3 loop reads CSVRDRVGVEQFF. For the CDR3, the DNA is TGCAGCGTTCGGGACAGGGTTGGAGTTGAGCAGTTCTTC.

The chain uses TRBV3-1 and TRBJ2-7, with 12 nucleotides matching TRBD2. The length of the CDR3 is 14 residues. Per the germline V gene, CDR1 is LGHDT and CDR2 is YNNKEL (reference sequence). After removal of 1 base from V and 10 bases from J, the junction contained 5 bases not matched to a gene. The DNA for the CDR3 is TGTGCCAGCAGCCAAGGACTAGCGGGGGCACACCAGTACGTC. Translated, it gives CASSQGLAGAHQYV.

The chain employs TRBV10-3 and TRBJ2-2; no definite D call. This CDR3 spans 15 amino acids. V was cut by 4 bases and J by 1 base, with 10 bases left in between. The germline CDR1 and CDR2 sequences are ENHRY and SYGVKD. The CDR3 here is CAISGRRGNTGELFF. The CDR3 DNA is TGTGCCATCAGTGGACGACGAGGGAACACCGGGGAGCTGTTTTTT.